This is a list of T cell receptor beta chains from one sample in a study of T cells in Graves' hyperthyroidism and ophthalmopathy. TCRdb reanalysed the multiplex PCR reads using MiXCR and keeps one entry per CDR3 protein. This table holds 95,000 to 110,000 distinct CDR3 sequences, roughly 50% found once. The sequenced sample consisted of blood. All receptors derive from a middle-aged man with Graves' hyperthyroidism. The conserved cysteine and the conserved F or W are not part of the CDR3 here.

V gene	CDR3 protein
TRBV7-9	ASSLDYTDTQY
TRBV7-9	ASSDRDRGFTGELF
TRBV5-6	ASSSLAGSTYEQY
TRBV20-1	SARGGAGGLTDTQY
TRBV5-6	AGRQGNQETQY
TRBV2	ASSGGQGAGYEQY
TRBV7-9	ASSLSRGLTDTQY
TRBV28	ASRLGTGTEAF
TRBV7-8	ANCLRSREQY
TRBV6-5	ASRPSGTGYYEQY
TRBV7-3	ASSLEGTQETQY
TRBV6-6	ASSYGEYEQY
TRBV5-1	ASSQGQGGNSPLH
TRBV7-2	ASSIRGRNTEAF
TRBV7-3	ASSLYKGYEQY
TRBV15	ATSRGGGTDTQY
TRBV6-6	ASSYGLWSSGNTIY
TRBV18	ASSPSGGYNSPLH
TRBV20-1	SARAPGGNSPLH
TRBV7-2	ASSSEPGTPKNEQF
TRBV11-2	ASRDTYEQY
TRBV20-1	SARGVSGPTYEQY
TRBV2	ASIVGRAEAF
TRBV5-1	ASGPTSGSYEQY
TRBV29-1	SARRGGEETQY
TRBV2	ASSDTGFPRDTQY
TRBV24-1	ATSDRGSYGYT
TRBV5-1	ASSLQPGWEETQY
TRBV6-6	ASSYPGTSGGPSYEQY
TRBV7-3	ASSKGPGTQETQY